The clone carrying this T cell receptor (beta chain) was recorded a few times. Antigen specificity is unknown. Germline V gives CDR1 SGHTA, CDR2 FQGTGA. CDR3 length: 17 residues. V was pared by 2 bases and J by 1 base, with 14 bases between. The data were taken from a study of identical twins. The study, taken as a whole, reports: Models, which agreed with sharing between unrelated individuals, nonetheless underestimated the out-of-frame TCR alpha sharing seen in monozygotic twins.

TCRdb analysed the 5' RACE reads with MiXCR anew, one entry per CDR3 protein. In the table there are some 690,000 distinct CDR3 sequences, 21% of which are singletons. These data were likewise used in another study, on T cells expressing NK-cell markers. That paper adds: Sorted CD3+CD56+NKG2C+, CD3+CD56+NKG2C- and CD3+CD56-NKG2C+ T cells supplied TCR beta repertoires. Dominant NKG2C+ clonotypes made up about 1.0-7.0% of CD8+ T cells in more than 5 donors.

Sequenced: PBMCs. This TCR was recovered from a young woman in good health. The chain is built from TRBV7-3 and TRBJ2-2; no reliable D call. In DNA, the CDR3 is TGTGCCAGCAGCTTAGCCTACCGACACTTGAACACCGGGGAGCTGTTTTTT. Translating it yields CASSLAYRHLNTGELFF.